A selection of T cell receptor beta chains follows, all from one sample in a study of technical replicates of blood from several donors. The assay was immunoSEQ multiplex PCR, and TCRdb's table has in-frame clones only and misses some. This table holds tens of thousands of clones, about 94% found once. Source material: T cells isolated from PBMCs. The receptor set was obtained from a human donor in good health. CDR3s include the opening cysteine and the closing phenylalanine or tryptophan. A D gene is named only where the DNA matches it firmly. Some rows have no size entry. The others give once, few or many, or a class for an expanded clone.

clone size	D gene	J gene	V gene	CDR3 protein	CDR3 DNA
-	-	TRBJ1-5	TRBV4-1	CASSNRQTSNQPQHF	TGCGCCAGCAGCAACCGACAGACTAGCAATCAGCCCCAGCATTTT
-	TRBD1	TRBJ1-5	TRBV7-9	CASSLAPIRQGAAQPQHF	TGTGCCAGCAGCTTAGCGCCAATAAGACAGGGGGCTGCTCAGCCCCAGCATTTT
-	-	TRBJ1-4	TRBV19	CASKEGNEEKLFF	TGTGCCAGTAAGGAGGGAAACGAGGAAAAACTGTTTTTT
-	TRBD2	TRBJ2-5	TRBV7-9	CASSRTTNLLAVQETQYF	TGTGCCAGCAGCCGGACTACCAATTTACTAGCGGTACAAGAGACCCAGTACTTC
-	-	TRBJ2-7	TRBV5-4	CASSLVGDSYEQYF	TGTGCCAGCAGCTTGGTAGGGGACTCCTACGAGCAGTACTTC
-	TRBD2	TRBJ2-1	TRBV7-3	CASSPTPSGRTMNEQFF	TGTGCCAGCAGCCCCACTCCTAGCGGGAGGACGATGAATGAGCAGTTCTTC
-	-	TRBJ2-5	TRBV10-2	CASTSEEETQYF	TGCGCCAGCACCAGCGAGGAAGAGACCCAGTACTTC
-	-	TRBJ1-1	TRBV5-4	CASSWGGSVAFF	TGTGCCAGCAGTTGGGGTGGGAGTGTCGCTTTCTTT
once	-	TRBJ2-7	TRBV2	CASRRSGVIDEQYF	TGTGCCAGCAGGCGGTCAGGGGTTATCGACGAGCAGTACTTC
-	-	TRBJ2-7	TRBV11-2	CASSLRSSYEQYF	TGTGCCAGCAGCTTAAGGAGCTCCTACGAGCAGTACTTC
-	-	TRBJ1-5	TRBV5-5	CASSLGPYSNQPQHF	TGTGCCAGCAGCTTGGGCCCCTATAGCAATCAGCCCCAGCATTTT
-	TRBD1	TRBJ1-5	TRBV5-5	CASSPSMGQAVAQPQHF	TGTGCCAGCAGCCCGAGTATGGGACAGGCGGTCGCTCAGCCCCAGCATTTT
-	-	TRBJ2-6	TRBV10-3	CAISAGSGANVLTF	TGTGCCATCAGTGCAGGGTCTGGGGCCAACGTCCTGACTTTC
-	TRBD1	TRBJ1-2	TRBV7-9	CASSPGTAHGYTF	TGTGCCAGCAGCCCCGGGACAGCCCATGGCTACACCTTC
many	TRBD1	TRBJ2-7	TRBV19	CASSRTGYEQYF	TGTGCCAGTAGTAGGACAGGGTACGAGCAGTACTTC
-	TRBD1	TRBJ2-7	TRBV11-2	CASSSQDRVEQYF	TGTGCCAGCAGCTCGCAGGACAGGGTCGAGCAGTACTTC
-	-	TRBJ2-7	TRBV5-6	CASSLGAGGGDEQYF	TGTGCCAGCAGCTTGGGGGCAGGAGGAGGCGACGAGCAGTACTTC
once	TRBD1	TRBJ2-7	TRBV28	CASSLTGQVYEQYF	TGTGCCAGCAGTTTAACAGGACAGGTTTACGAGCAGTACTTC
-	-	TRBJ2-7	TRBV13	CASSSAYEQYF	TGTGCCAGCAGTTCCGCCTACGAGCAGTACTTC
-	TRBD2	TRBJ2-3	TRBV12-5	CASGSYSGRAVDTQYF	TGTGCTAGTGGTTCCTATAGCGGGAGAGCGGTGGATACGCAGTATTTT
-	TRBD2	TRBJ2-5	TRBV4-1	CASSELAGVETQYF	TGCGCCAGCAGCGAACTAGCGGGAGTTGAGACCCAGTACTTC
-	-	TRBJ2-1	TRBV30	CAWSGILKVSSYNEQFF	TGTGCCTGGAGTGGAATTCTTAAAGTGAGCTCCTACAATGAGCAGTTCTTC
-	TRBD2	TRBJ2-1	TRBV19	CASSPGTSGYNEQFF	TGTGCCAGTAGTCCCGGGACTAGCGGTTACAATGAGCAGTTCTTC
-	-	TRBJ1-2	TRBV11-2	CASSLGLTNYGYTF	TGTGCCAGCAGCTTAGGCCTAACTAACTATGGCTACACCTTC
-	-	TRBJ1-4	TRBV28	CASSTPPGGKLFF	TGTGCCAGCAGCACCCCCCCGGGAGGAAAACTGTTTTTT
-	-	TRBJ2-4	TRBV12-1	CASSSKRTRLYYAKNIQYF	TGTGCCAGCAGCTCCAAGAGGACTAGACTCTACTACGCCAAAAACATTCAGTACTTC
-	-	TRBJ2-7	TRBV10-3	CAIRSRTPTYEQYF	TGTGCCATCAGGAGCAGGACACCCACCTACGAGCAGTACTTC
-	TRBD1	TRBJ2-3	TRBV11-2	CASSTPGQDTDTQYF	TGTGCCAGCAGCACCCCCGGACAGGACACAGATACGCAGTATTTT
once	TRBD1	TRBJ1-1	TRBV6-5	CASSLRQGNTEAFF	TGTGCCAGCAGCCTGAGACAGGGGAACACTGAAGCTTTCTTT
-	TRBD1	TRBJ2-2	TRBV4-1	CASSQDTASGGHGELFF	TGCGCCAGCAGCCAGGACACGGCATCAGGGGGCCACGGGGAGCTGTTTTTT
-	-	TRBJ1-1	TRBV11-2	CASSQQLNTEAFF	TGTGCCAGCAGCCAACAACTGAACACTGAAGCTTTCTTT